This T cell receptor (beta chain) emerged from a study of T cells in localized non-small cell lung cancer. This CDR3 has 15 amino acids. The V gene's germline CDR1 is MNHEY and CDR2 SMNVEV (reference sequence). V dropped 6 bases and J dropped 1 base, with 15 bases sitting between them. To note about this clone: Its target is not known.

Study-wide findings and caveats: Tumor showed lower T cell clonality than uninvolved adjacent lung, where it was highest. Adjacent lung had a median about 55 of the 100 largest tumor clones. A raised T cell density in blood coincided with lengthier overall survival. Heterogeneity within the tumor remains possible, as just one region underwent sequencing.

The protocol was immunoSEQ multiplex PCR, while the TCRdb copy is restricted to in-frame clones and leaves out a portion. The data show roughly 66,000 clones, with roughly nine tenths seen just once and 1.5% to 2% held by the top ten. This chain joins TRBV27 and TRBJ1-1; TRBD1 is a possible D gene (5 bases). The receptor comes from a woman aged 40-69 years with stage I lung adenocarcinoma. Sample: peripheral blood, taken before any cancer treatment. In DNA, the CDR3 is TGTGCCAGCAGCTGGGGCGGGGCCGAGAACACTGAAGCTTTCTTT. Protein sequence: CASSWGGAENTEAFF.